This T cell receptor beta chain came from a study of cytomegalovirus exposure and HLA in healthy donors. Study in general: The study's early data release held about 80 million unique TCRs from HLA-typed donors.

When sampled, the donors appeared nominally healthy, though they likely had unrecorded immune exposures. Of note for this clone: Antigen unknown.

The PCR used 60 Vbeta and 13 Jbeta primers. Assay used: immunoSEQ multiplex PCR; TCRdb lists only in-frame clones, some missing. The top ten clones hold over 2% of a sample with approximately 110,000 clones, less than 70% of them seen once. General study findings and limits: Most of the TCR beta V segments (in an earlier analysis) were productive either about 90% or about 30% of the time.

This clonotype originated in a woman aged 25 to 39 in good health and CMV-seronegative. Sequencing was done on a sample of PBMCs.

CDR3 protein: CASSLDRDTGELFF. CDR3 nucleotides: TGTGCCAGCAGCTTAGATCGGGACACCGGGGAGCTGTTTTTT. The chain links TRBV11-2 to TRBJ2-2; no definite D call. Looked up from germline, CDR1 is SGHAT and CDR2 is FQNNGV. Trimming shortened V by 0 bases and J by 3 bases, and 5 bases separated the two germline ends. This CDR3 contains 14 residues.